This T cell receptor (beta chain) was recorded in a study of graft-versus-host responses after intestinal transplantation listed by TCRdb under 2021. A note on the overall study: The transplants that recipients received were multivisceral, liver-intestinal, or isolated intestinal. Rather than going through the commercial service, samples from three later patients were sequenced in-house on an Illumina MiSeq and processed with MiXCR. The cohort enrolled some 23 intestinal transplant recipients including one retransplant, and a few patients lacking pretransplant specimens were excluded. After intestinal transplantation, graft-versus-host and host-versus-graft alloreactive T cell clones in the graft, circulation and bone marrow were tracked using bulk TCR-beta CDR3 sequencing. All recipients received anti-thymocyte globulin induction followed by maintenance tacrolimus and steroids for three to four years. A peak of at least 4% donor T cells among recipient peripheral blood mononuclear cells was the definition used for donor T cell macrochimerism. Alloreactive clones were identified by sequencing pre-transplant mixed lymphocyte reaction products and comparing them with unstimulated pre-transplant donor and recipient T cells. General study outcomes and caveats: Conclusions were limited by the relatively low number and heterogeneity of intestinal transplant patients. In the allografts of patients with donor T cell macrochimerism, GvH to HvG T cell clonal ratios were high. GvH clones were detected in recipient bone marrow, and some of these GvH clones were observed earlier in ileal mucosa or blood, consistent with an intestinal mucosal origin. Early after transplant, peak levels of circulating GvH clones were found to be associated with declines in HvG clones.

This clone has a single count. The target of this receptor is not known. Nothing much larger sits one base from this clone, and base qualities are not available. The CDR3 runs 16 amino acids, cysteine and phenylalanine included. Only CDR3 DNA remains: 48 bases, in frame from the first base. CDR1 and CDR2 are drawn from the germline V gene: MGHRA, YSYEKL. Between the V and J ends, shortened by 2 bases and 1 base respectively, the junction contains 14 bases. Library preparation was by the immunoSEQ multiplex PCR assay. For most patients, genomic DNA was isolated using the Qiagen DNeasy Blood and Tissue Kit and was shipped frozen to Adaptive Biotechnologies for TCR sequencing. High-throughput TCR-beta CDR3 sequencing of genomic DNA from most patients was performed by Adaptive Biotechnologies. On the authors' methods: TCR sequencing data were retrieved from Adaptive's ImmunoSEQ software for 15 to 20 patients, whereas a few other patients were processed with MiXCR and VDJtools. To correct CD4 versus CD8 sorting errors, any sequence found in both subsets at a frequency ratio below 5:1 was removed. CDR3 nucleotide sequences shared by donor and recipient were removed because the origin of these sequences could not be assigned. To count as alloreactive, a clone needed at least 2-fold expansion over unstimulated cells and a minimum CFSE-low frequency of 0.002% (template counts) or 0.001% (read counts). Clones were considered mappable if detected in sequenced pre-transplant spleen, lymph node, or MLR CFSE-low populations of the donor or recipient. The cumulative frequency of alloreactive clones was calculated as a percentage of all sequences, weighted by copy number. In its TCRdb copy, this immuneACCESS table keeps in-frame sequences only and misses some clones. Where compared with another copy, unresolved V genes explain less than half of these, and the others have no known cause. The V and J calls and clone size come from that table; D and trimming were worked out from the DNA. A total of about 85,000 clones appear in this sample, around 93% of them only once. 7.6% of the sample is taken by the ten largest.

The sample's time point label, in plain terms: cells obtained before transplantation from donor or recipient. CD3+CD4+ and CD3+CD8+ populations were FACS-sorted from unstimulated pre-transplant donor and recipient cells taken from spleen or lymph nodes. The TCR comes from a human donor who was the organ donor for an intestinal transplant. In this chain, TRBV4-1 is recombined with TRBJ1-1; the D gene cannot be resolved reliably. This material consisted of unstimulated CD8+ T cells sorted from spleen or lymph node cells, taken before transplant. The bases read TGCGCCAGCAGCCAATTGGTACCGGGGTCGAACACTGAAGCTTTCTTT. Its coded protein is CASSQLVPGSNTEAFF.